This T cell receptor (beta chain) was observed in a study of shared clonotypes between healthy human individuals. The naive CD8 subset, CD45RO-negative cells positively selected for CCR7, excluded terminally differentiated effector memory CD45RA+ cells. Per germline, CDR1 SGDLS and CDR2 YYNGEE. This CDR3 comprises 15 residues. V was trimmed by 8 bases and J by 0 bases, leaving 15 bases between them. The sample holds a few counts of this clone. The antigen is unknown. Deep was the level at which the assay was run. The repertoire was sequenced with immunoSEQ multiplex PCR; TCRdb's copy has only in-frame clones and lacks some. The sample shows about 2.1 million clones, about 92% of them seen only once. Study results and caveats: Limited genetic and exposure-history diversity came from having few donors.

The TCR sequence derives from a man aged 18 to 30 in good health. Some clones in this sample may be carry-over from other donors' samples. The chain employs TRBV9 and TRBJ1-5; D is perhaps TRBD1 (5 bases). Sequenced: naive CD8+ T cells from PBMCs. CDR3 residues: CASGEVDNSNQPQHF. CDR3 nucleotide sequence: TGTGCCAGTGGGGAAGTGGACAATAGCAATCAGCCCCAGCATTTT.